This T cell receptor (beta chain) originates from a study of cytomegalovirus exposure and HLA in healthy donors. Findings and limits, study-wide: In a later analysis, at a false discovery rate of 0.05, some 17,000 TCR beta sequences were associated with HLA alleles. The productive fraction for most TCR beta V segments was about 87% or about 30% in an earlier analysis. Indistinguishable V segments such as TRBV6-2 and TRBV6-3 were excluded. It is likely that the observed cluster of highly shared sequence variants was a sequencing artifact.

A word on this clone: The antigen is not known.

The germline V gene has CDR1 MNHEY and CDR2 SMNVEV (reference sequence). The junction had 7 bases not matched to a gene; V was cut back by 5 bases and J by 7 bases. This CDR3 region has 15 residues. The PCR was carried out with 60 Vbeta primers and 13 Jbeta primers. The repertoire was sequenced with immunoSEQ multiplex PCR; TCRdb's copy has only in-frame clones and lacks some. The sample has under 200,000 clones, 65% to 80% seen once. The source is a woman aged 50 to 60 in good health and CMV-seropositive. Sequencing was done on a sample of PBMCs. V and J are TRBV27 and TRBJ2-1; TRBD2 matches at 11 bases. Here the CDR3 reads CASSPVAGGPNEQFF. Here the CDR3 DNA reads TGTGCCAGCAGTCCGGTAGCGGGAGGGCCGAATGAGCAGTTCTTC.